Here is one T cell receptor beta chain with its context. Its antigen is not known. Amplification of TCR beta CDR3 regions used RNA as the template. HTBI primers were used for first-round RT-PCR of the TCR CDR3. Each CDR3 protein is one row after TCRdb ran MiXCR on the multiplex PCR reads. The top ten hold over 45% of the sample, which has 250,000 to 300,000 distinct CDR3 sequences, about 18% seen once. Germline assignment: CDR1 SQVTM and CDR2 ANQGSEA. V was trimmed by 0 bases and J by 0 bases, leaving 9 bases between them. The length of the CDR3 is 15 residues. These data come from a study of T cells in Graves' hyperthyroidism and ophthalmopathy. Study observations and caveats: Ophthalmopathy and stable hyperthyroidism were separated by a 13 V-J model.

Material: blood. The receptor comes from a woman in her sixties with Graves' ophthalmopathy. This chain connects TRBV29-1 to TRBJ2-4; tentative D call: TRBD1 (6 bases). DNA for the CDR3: TGCAGCGTTGAAGAAGGACAGACAGCCAAAAACATTCAGTACTTC. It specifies CSVEEGQTAKNIQYF.